This T cell receptor (beta chain) was captured in a study of human T cells and chemical hapten exposure. Specified time point: patch test 3, about 24 weeks after DPC sensitization. The treatment here: therapeutic diphenylcyclopropenone sensitization with weekly scalp DPC. From the RACE reads, TCRdb called clonotypes with MiXCR, one entry per CDR3 protein. Among about 190,000 distinct CDR3 sequences listed, 24% were seen once. CDR1 is MNHEY, CDR2 SVGAGI, per germline. The CDR3 spans 15 residues. V gave up 4 bases and J gave up 2 bases, with 13 bases separating them. This chain joins TRBV6-5 and TRBJ2-3; D is undetermined. The TCR originated in a woman between 40 and 50 years old with alopecia areata. Some clones in this sample may be carry-over from other donors' samples. The input for sequencing was whole blood, taken in connection with sensitization to the hapten diphenylcyclopropenone (DPC). The CDR3 nucleotides are TGTGCCAGCAGTTGGTCGTTCGGTCCCACAGATACGCAGTATTTT. Translating gives CASSWSFGPTDTQYF.